This T cell receptor (beta chain) was captured by sequencing in a study of blood T cell repertoires in COVID-19. Study as a whole: Acute-phase and convalescent COVID-19 samples originated in the United States, Italy and Spain. Sources were T cells, B-cell-depleted T cells, or PBMCs; the material itself was cDNA or gDNA.

In the original workflow: Amplification with reference gene primers provided the estimates of nucleated cell counts. Repertoires were generated with immunoSEQ multiplex PCR, while TCRdb's copy carries only in-frame clones and drops some. Clonal size and the V and J genes are those of that table, whereas D and trimming came from the DNA. This sample has about 280,000 clones; roughly 88% occur once, and the top ten carry about 8.5%. J was trimmed by 2 bases and V by 4 bases; bases with no gene match: 3. The CDR3 length is 13 residues. The V gene's germline CDR1 is SGHDT and CDR2 YYEEEE. Sequenced input: peripheral blood. The clonotype was recovered from a man in his late teens or twenties with active or convalescent COVID-19. The genes are TRBV5-6 and TRBJ2-7; TRBD1 matches 7 bases. The CDR3 bases are TGTGCCAGCAGCCCGGGACAGCCCTACGAGCAGTACTTC. Translation: CASSPGQPYEQYF.